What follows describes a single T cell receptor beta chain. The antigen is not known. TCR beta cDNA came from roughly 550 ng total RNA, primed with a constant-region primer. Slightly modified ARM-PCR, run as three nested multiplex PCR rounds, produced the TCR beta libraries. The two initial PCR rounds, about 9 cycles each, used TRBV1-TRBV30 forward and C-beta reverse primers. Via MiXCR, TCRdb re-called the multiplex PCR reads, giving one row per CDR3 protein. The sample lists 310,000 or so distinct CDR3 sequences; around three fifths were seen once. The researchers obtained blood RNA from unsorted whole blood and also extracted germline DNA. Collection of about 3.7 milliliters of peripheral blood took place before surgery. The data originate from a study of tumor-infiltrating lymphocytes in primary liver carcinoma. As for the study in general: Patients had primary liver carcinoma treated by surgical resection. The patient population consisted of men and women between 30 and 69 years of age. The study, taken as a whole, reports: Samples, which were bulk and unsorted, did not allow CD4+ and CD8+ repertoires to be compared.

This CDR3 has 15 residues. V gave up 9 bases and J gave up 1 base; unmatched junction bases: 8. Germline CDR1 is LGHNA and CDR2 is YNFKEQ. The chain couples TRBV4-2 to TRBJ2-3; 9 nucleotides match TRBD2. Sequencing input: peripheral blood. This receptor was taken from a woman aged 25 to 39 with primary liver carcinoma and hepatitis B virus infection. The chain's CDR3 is CASNQGGRGTDTQYF. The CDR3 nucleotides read TGTGCCAGTAACCAAGGCGGGAGGGGCACAGATACGCAGTATTTT.